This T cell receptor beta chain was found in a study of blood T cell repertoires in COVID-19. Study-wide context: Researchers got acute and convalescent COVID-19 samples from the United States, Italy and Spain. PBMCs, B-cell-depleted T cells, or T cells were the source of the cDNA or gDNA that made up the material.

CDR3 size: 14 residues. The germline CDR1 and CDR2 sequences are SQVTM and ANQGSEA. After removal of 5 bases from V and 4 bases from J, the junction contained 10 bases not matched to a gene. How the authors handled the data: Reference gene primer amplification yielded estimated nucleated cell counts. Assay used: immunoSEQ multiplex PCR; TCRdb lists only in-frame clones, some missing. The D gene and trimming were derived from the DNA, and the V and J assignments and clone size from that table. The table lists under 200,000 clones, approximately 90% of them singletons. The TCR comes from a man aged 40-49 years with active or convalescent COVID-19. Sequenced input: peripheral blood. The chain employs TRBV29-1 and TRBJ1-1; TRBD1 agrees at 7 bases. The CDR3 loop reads CSVLPPGGGTEAFF. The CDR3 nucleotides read TGCAGCGTTCTCCCCCCAGGGGGAGGCACTGAAGCTTTCTTT.